Each of the 5 T cell receptor beta chains below was sequenced from the same sample in a study of blood T cell repertoires in COVID-19. Libraries were prepared by immunoSEQ multiplex PCR; TCRdb keeps only in-frame clonotypes and omits some of them. The table shows 200,000 to 300,000 clones, with approximately 80% occurring only once. Sequencing input: peripheral blood. All receptors come from a man aged 35 to 55 with acute or convalescent COVID-19.

In DNA, the CDR3 is TGTGCCAGCAGCTTAGCGGGACTAGCGGCCTACAATGAGCAGTTCTTC. Encoded protein: CASSLAGLAAYNEQFF. This chain joins TRBV7-2 and TRBJ2-1; TRBD2 matches at 11 bases. The CDR3 spans 16 residues. With V trimmed by 0 bases and J by 2 bases, 0 bases remained unmatched. Germline V gene data show CDR1 as SGHTA and CDR2 as FQGNSA.

The V gene is TRBV3-1 (or the pseudogene TRBV3-2), the J gene TRBJ1-2; D ambiguous. Per the germline V gene, CDR1 is LGHDT and CDR2 is YNNKEL (reference sequence). V shed 4 bases and J shed 6 bases, with 18 bases lying between them. CDR3 length: 15 residues. The CDR3 sequence is CASSRAVLEENGYTF. The DNA for the CDR3 is TGTGCCAGCAGCCGCGCGGTCCTCGAGGAAAATGGCTACACCTTC.

This chain links TRBV30 with TRBJ2-1, with 12 bases fitting TRBD2. The trim removed 7 bases at V and 4 bases at J, leaving 8 bases unmatched. The CDR3 is made up of 15 amino acids. Germline V gene lookup returns CDR1 GTSNPN and CDR2 SVGIG (reference sequence). CDR3 sequence reads: CAYISGTSGYNEQFF. The CDR3 DNA is TGTGCCTACATATCCGGGACTAGCGGGTACAATGAGCAGTTCTTC. The full variable domain, with the rest looked up from reference TRBV30 and TRBJ2-1, is SQTIHQWPATLVQPVGSPLSLECTVEGTSNPNLYWYRQAAGRGLQLLFYSVGIGQISSEVPQNLSASRPQDRQFILSSKKLLLSDSGFYLCAYISGTSGYNEQFFGPGTRLTVL.

The chain employs TRBV27 and TRBJ1-2, with D possibly matching TRBD1 (6 bases). Germline CDR1 reads MNHEY; CDR2 reads SMNVEV (reference sequence). With 5 bases removed from V and 2 bases from J, the gap between germline ends came to 12 bases. This CDR3 comprises 14 residues. The CDR3 is CASSQGRANYGYTF. DNA for the CDR3: TGTGCCAGCAGTCAGGGGAGAGCCAACTATGGCTACACCTTC.

This sequence joins TRBV18 and TRBJ1-1; D is perhaps TRBD1 (5 bases). V was clipped by 3 bases and J by 7 bases, with 21 bases between them. Germline V lookup: CDR1 KGHSH, CDR2 LQKENI. The CDR3 has 16 amino acids. CDR3 in DNA: TGTGCCAGCTCACCCCGCCTTTTGGGGGAGGGAGATGAAGCTTTCTTT. It specifies CASSPRLLGEGDEAFF.